The rows below give T cell receptor beta chains drawn from one sample of a study of blood T cell repertoires in COVID-19. The assay was immunoSEQ multiplex PCR, and TCRdb's table has in-frame clones only and misses some. The sample consists of approximately 180,000 clones, 80% to 90% of them appearing once. Sequencing input: peripheral blood. All receptors derive from a human donor with active or convalescent COVID-19. The donor label of this sample is uncertain. Both conserved end residues are part of each CDR3. The D gene is left open where the match is weak. Only some rows state a clone size, as once, few, many or a class for expanded clones.

D gene,J gene,clone size,V gene,CDR3 protein,CDR3 DNA
TRBD1,TRBJ2-7,.,TRBV11-1,CASSDRGMGIEQYF,TGTGCCAGCAGTGACAGGGGTATGGGAATCGAGCAGTACTTC
.,TRBJ1-5,.,TRBV5-4,CASSFSLGALQGVNQPQHF,TGTGCCAGCAGCTTCTCGTTAGGGGCCCTACAGGGTGTGAATCAGCCCCAGCATTTT
.,TRBJ2-2,.,TRBV14,CASSRARPSTNTGELFF,TGTGCCAGCAGCCGCGCTAGACCGAGCACGAACACCGGGGAGCTGTTTTTT
.,TRBJ1-6,.,TRBV19,CASRGFGTIANSPLHF,TGTGCCAGTAGGGGCTTTGGCACAATAGCGAATTCACCCCTCCACTTT
.,TRBJ2-2,.,TRBV18,CASSPWRSNTGELFF,TGTGCCAGCTCACCTTGGAGGAGTAACACCGGGGAGCTGTTTTTT
.,TRBJ1-5,.,TRBV6-6,CASSYSPGTINQPQHF,TGTGCCAGCAGTTACTCACCCGGGACAATTAATCAGCCCCAGCATTTT
.,TRBJ1-1,.,TRBV2,CASTEGVTEAFF,TGTGCCAGCACCGAGGGAGTCACTGAAGCTTTCTTT
TRBD2,TRBJ2-1,.,TRBV9,CASSVAKPGTSGGADSEQFF,TGTGCCAGCAGCGTAGCGAAACCCGGGACTAGCGGGGGGGCCGACTCGGAGCAGTTCTTC
TRBD2,TRBJ2-1,.,TRBV6-5,CASSYGGGYNEQFF,TGTGCCAGCAGTTACGGGGGGGGCTACAATGAGCAGTTCTTC
.,TRBJ2-2,many,TRBV7-2,CASSSSVMTGELFF,TGTGCCAGCAGTAGCTCCGTCATGACCGGGGAGCTGTTTTTT
.,TRBJ1-2,.,TRBV9,CASSAGQLNYGYTF,TGTGCCAGCAGCGCCGGACAGCTCAACTATGGCTACACCTTC
TRBD1,TRBJ2-1,.,TRBV4-1,CASRPTDRANEQFF,TGCGCCAGCAGACCTACCGACAGGGCCAATGAGCAGTTCTTC
.,TRBJ1-2,.,TRBV10-3,CAISESVANYGYTF,TGTGCCATCAGTGAGTCAGTAGCTAACTATGGCTACACCTTC
TRBD2,TRBJ2-1,.,TRBV3-1/TRBV3-2,CASSPDSGSFNEQFF,TGTGCCAGCAGCCCCGATAGCGGGAGTTTCAATGAGCAGTTCTTC
.,TRBJ2-1,.,TRBV5-1,CASTQGGLYNEQFF,TGCGCCAGCACCCAGGGAGGACTATACAATGAGCAGTTCTTC
TRBD2,TRBJ2-5,.,TRBV3-1/TRBV3-2,CASSNSGRQQETQYF,TGTGCCAGCTCCAACTCCGGGAGGCAACAAGAGACCCAGTACTTC
.,TRBJ2-7,few,TRBV10-1,CASSEGGIEYEQYF,TGCGCCAGCAGTGAAGGAGGGATTGAGTACGAGCAGTACTTC
TRBD1,TRBJ1-5,.,TRBV27,CASRRTGGNQPQHF,TGTGCCAGCAGACGGACAGGTGGCAATCAGCCCCAGCATTTT
TRBD1,TRBJ2-3,.,TRBV11-3,CASGGQGASDTQYF,TGTGCCAGCGGGGGACAGGGGGCATCAGATACGCAGTATTTT
.,TRBJ2-7,once,TRBV10-3,CAISAPEGRMDYEQYF,TGTGCCATCAGTGCCCCGGAAGGGAGAATGGACTACGAGCAGTACTTC
.,TRBJ2-7,.,TRBV7-2,CASSLGDRPREQYF,TGTGCCAGCAGCTTAGGTGACAGGCCGCGGGAGCAGTACTTC
.,TRBJ2-7,.,TRBV28,CASRRSVAEGEQYF,TGTGCCAGCAGAAGAAGCGTAGCCGAGGGAGAGCAGTACTTC
TRBD2,TRBJ2-7,.,TRBV6-5,CASAWTSGSYEQYF,TGTGCCAGCGCTTGGACTAGCGGGAGTTACGAGCAGTACTTC
.,TRBJ2-2,.,TRBV14,CASSPPMGRVTGELFF,TGTGCCAGCAGCCCCCCGATGGGCAGGGTCACCGGGGAGCTGTTTTTT
TRBD1,TRBJ1-2,.,TRBV19,CASSVQGGYGYTF,TGTGCCAGTAGTGTACAGGGGGGGTATGGCTACACCTTC
TRBD2,TRBJ2-3,.,TRBV19,CAPKVQRDPRGGSTDTQYF,TGTGCCCCCAAGGTGCAGCGGGACCCACGTGGGGGAAGCACAGATACGCAGTATTTT
.,TRBJ2-1,many,TRBV9,CASSEGGDVYNEQFF,TGTGCCAGCAGCGAAGGCGGAGACGTCTACAATGAGCAGTTCTTC
TRBD1,TRBJ1-6,.,TRBV6-4,CASSLGTGNSPLHF,TGTGCCAGCTCTCTCGGGACAGGGAATTCACCCCTCCACTTT
.,TRBJ1-2,.,TRBV29-1,CSVSGQGPSYGYTF,TGCAGCGTATCCGGACAAGGGCCATCATATGGCTACACCTTC
.,TRBJ2-3,.,TRBV9,CASSPHVSPNTQYF,TGTGCCAGCAGCCCCCACGTGAGTCCGAATACGCAGTATTTT
TRBD1,TRBJ2-1,few,TRBV7-9,CASSLDRGGNEQFF,TGTGCCAGCAGCCTGGACAGGGGTGGCAATGAGCAGTTCTTC